This T cell receptor (beta chain) derives from a study of PD-L1 blockade in urothelial cancer. Germline V gene data show CDR1 as SQVTM and CDR2 as ANQGSEA. The CDR3 runs to 14 residues. As to time point: peripheral blood 6 weeks after treatment start. What went into each PCR as a spike was synthetic TCR analog templates. Clones were read by immunoSEQ multiplex PCR, and TCRdb kept only the in-frame ones, dropping some. Among tens of thousands of clones listed, approximately 84% were seen once. The chain uses TRBV29-1 and TRBJ2-3; TRBD1 matches at 7 bases. The source of this sequence is a man aged 65-85 years with urothelial cancer. Sequences were derived from PBMCs, sampled around atezolizumab (anti-PD-L1) treatment. The CDR3 DNA is TGCAGTCGACCCACAGGGGTTTATAGAGATACGCAGTATTTT. This encodes CSRPTGVYRDTQYF.